These 4 T cell receptor beta chains were sequenced from one sample in a study of cytomegalovirus exposure and HLA in healthy donors. Primers for the PCR totalled 60 Vbeta and 13 Jbeta. Libraries were prepared by immunoSEQ multiplex PCR; TCRdb keeps only in-frame clonotypes and omits some of them. The sample includes around 120,000 clones, over 60% of them seen just once. Sequenced: PBMCs. All receptors come from a man aged 18 to 29 in good health and CMV-seronegative.

Here the CDR3 reads CASSVGLARHTDTQYF. Written as DNA, the CDR3 is TGTGCCAGCAGCGTTGGACTAGCGCGACACACAGATACGCAGTATTTT. This rearrangement joins TRBV9 to TRBJ2-3, with 9 bases fitting TRBD2. The germline V gene has CDR1 SGDLS and CDR2 YYNGEE. The CDR3 sequence is 16 residues long. V shed 2 bases, J shed 2 bases, and the junction held 6 bases outside the gene matches.

The chain recombines TRBV30 with TRBJ2-7; 11 positions agree with TRBD2. The CDR3 is 14 residues long. The ends lost 0 bases at V and 3 bases at J; junction bases unmatched: 1. Germline values: CDR1 GTSNPN, CDR2 SVGIG (reference sequence). CDR3 region: CAWSVGTSGYEQYF. Here the CDR3 DNA reads TGTGCCTGGAGTGTAGGGACTAGCGGCTACGAGCAGTACTTC.

V gene TRBV6-1 combines with J gene TRBJ2-5, with TRBD1 matching 7 bases. V was clipped by 6 bases and J by 5 bases; unmatched bases: 6. The CDR3 totals 13 residues. CDR1 and CDR2 from the germline V gene are MNHNS and SASEGT. Written as DNA, the CDR3 is TGTGCCAGCAGAAAGACAGGGATGGAGACCCAGTACTTC. It specifies CASRKTGMETQYF.

This clone showed up just once. V and J are TRBV7-3 and TRBJ2-1; TRBD1 agrees at 9 bases. The V segment lost 3 bases and the J segment 2 bases; nucleotides outside the gene matches: 2. CDR1 and CDR2 from the germline V gene are SGHTA and FQGTGA. CDR3 length: 15 residues. The CDR3 bases are TGTGCCAGCAGCTTCGGGACAGGGCCCTACAATGAGCAGTTCTTC. Protein: CASSFGTGPYNEQFF.